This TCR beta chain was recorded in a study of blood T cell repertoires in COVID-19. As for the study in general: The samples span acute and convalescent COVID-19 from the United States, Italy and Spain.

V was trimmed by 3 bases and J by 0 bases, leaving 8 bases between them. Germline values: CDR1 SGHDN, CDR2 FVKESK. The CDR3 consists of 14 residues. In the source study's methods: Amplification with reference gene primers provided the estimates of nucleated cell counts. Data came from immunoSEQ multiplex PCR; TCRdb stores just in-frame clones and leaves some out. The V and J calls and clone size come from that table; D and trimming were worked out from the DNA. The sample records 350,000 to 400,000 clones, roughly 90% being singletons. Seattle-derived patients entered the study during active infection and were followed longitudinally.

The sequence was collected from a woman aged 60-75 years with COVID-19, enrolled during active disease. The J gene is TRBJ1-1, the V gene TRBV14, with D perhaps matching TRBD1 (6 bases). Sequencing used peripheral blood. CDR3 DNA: TGTGCCAGCAGCCATGGACAGTTGAACACTGAAGCTTTCTTT. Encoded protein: CASSHGQLNTEAFF.